The 19 T cell receptor beta chains below were found in one sample sequenced in a study of blood T cell repertoires in COVID-19. The data were produced by immunoSEQ multiplex PCR, yet TCRdb's version contains in-frame clones alone and is incomplete. This sample yields under 200,000 clones, of which around 79% are seen a single time; approximately 9.9% belongs to the top ten. Sequencing was carried out using PBMCs or T cells enriched from blood (not recorded which). Receptor source: a man between 45 and 60 years old who had recovered from COVID-19.

The rearrangement uses TRBV5-4 and TRBJ2-5, with TRBD2 as a possible D gene (7 bases). This CDR3 comprises 16 residues. V gave up 0 bases and J gave up 0 bases, with 12 bases separating them. CDR1 SGHNT and CDR2 YYREEE come from the germline V gene (reference sequence). The CDR3 sequence is CASSLDGGLYQETQYF. The CDR3 region has the DNA TGTGCCAGCAGCTTGGACGGGGGGCTTTACCAAGAGACCCAGTACTTC.

The rearrangement joins TRBV5-1 to TRBJ2-1, with D possibly matching TRBD2 (5 bases). Trimming took 7 bases from V and 0 from J, leaving 11 bases between them. The CDR3 is 14 amino acids. Per germline, CDR1 SGHRS and CDR2 YFSETQ. The CDR3 DNA follows: TGCGCCAGCGGCCCGGCGGGCTCCTACAATGAGCAGTTCTTC. It is translated as CASGPAGSYNEQFF.

The rearrangement links TRBV4-2 to TRBJ2-5, with 14 bases aligning to TRBD2. Losses at the gene ends were 0 bases for V and 5 bases for J; bases not matched to a gene: 8. Germline loops: CDR1 LGHNA, CDR2 YNFKEQ. This CDR3 is built from 18 residues. CDR3 nucleotide sequence: TGTGCCAGCAGCCAAGATCGTAGGACTAGCGGGGGGAAGGAGACCCAGTACTTC. It yields the protein CASSQDRRTSGGKETQYF.

This clone was observed a single time. The chain carries TRBV7-3 and TRBJ1-1; 9 bases match TRBD1. The junction had 7 bases not matched to a gene; V was cut back by 5 bases and J by 3 bases. The germline V gene encodes CDR1 SGHTA and CDR2 FQGTGA. The CDR3 length is 15 residues. The CDR3, as DNA: TGTGCCAGCAGCCCGGGACAGGGAGGCTACACTGAAGCTTTCTTT. This gives the protein CASSPGQGGYTEAFF.

The chain combines TRBV29-1 with TRBJ2-7; D may be TRBD1 (6 bases). V lost 6 bases, J lost 0 bases, and 12 bases lay in between. Germline V gene data show CDR1 as SQVTM and CDR2 as ANQGSEA. CDR3 length: 13 residues. The CDR3 sequence: CSVRQASSYEQYF. In DNA form, the CDR3 reads TGCAGCGTCCGACAGGCGTCCTCCTACGAGCAGTACTTC.

The chain couples TRBV2 to TRBJ1-2, with D hard to call. Germline V CDR1 and CDR2: SNHLY, FYNNEI. Trimming left V 7 bases short and J 0 bases short, with 12 bases between. The CDR3 has 14 residues. CDR3 nucleotide sequence: TGTGCCAGCATAACACCCGACTCTAACTATGGCTACACCTTC. Translated: CASITPDSNYGYTF.

The chain recombines TRBV19 with TRBJ1-1, with TRBD1 matching over 7 bases. The germline CDR1 and CDR2 sequences are LNHDA and SQIVND (reference sequence). Trimming at V came to 4 bases and at J to 0 bases, leaving 5 bases not matched to a gene. The CDR3 is 15 residues long. In DNA form, the CDR3 reads TGTGCCAGTAGTAATCGGGACAGTCTGAACACTGAAGCTTTCTTT. Encoded protein: CASSNRDSLNTEAFF.

This sequence joins TRBV7-2 and TRBJ2-7, with TRBD2 matching over 9 bases. Per germline, CDR1 SGHTA and CDR2 FQGNSA. This CDR3 has 15 residues. Trimming took 5 bases from V and 7 from J; bases not matched to a gene: 12. This chain's CDR3 is CASSVRLAAPGEQYF. CDR3 sequence (DNA): TGTGCCAGCAGCGTACGACTAGCGGCCCCGGGGGAGCAGTACTTC.

This clone was seen more than once but under ten times. This chain joins TRBV27 and TRBJ2-7, with 10 bases identical to TRBD1. V lost 7 bases to trimming and J lost 3 bases; unmatched junction nucleotides: 6. The V gene's germline CDR1 is MNHEY and CDR2 SMNVEV (reference sequence). The CDR3 is 14 residues long. The CDR3 spells CASMTGQGIYEQYF. For the CDR3, the DNA is TGTGCCAGCATGACGGGACAGGGGATCTACGAGCAGTACTTC.

The chain couples TRBV5-1 to TRBJ2-7, with D perhaps matching TRBD1 (5 bases). This CDR3 spans 14 amino acids. The V end lost 0 bases, the J end lost 5 bases, and 12 bases lay between the germline ends. The germline CDR1 and CDR2 sequences are SGHRS and YFSETQ. The CDR3 DNA follows: TGCGCCAGCAGCTTGGGTCTGGGGCCCAACGAGCAGTACTTC. Encoded protein: CASSLGLGPNEQYF.

The rearrangement joins TRBV21-1 to TRBJ1-5; TRBD1, the table's D call, lacks a check against the DNA. TRBV21-1 is an annotated pseudogene. The CDR3 extends over 16 amino acids. CDR3 nucleotide sequence: TGTGCCAGCAGCAAAGCTCTGACAGGCCTCAATCAGCCCCAGCATTTT. Translation gives CASSKALTGLNQPQHF.

This clone showed up just once. The chain uses TRBV4-1 and TRBJ2-3, with 7 bases identical to TRBD1. The CDR3 runs to 18 residues. Germline V gene sequence: CDR1 MGHRA, CDR2 YSYEKL. J lost 3 bases, V lost 3 bases, and 15 bases had no gene match. The DNA of the CDR3 is TGCGCCAGCAGCCAGGGTAAGAGACAGGGCCCTTCAACAGATACGCAGTATTTT. Translation gives CASSQGKRQGPSTDTQYF.

J is TRBJ2-5 and V is TRBV2, with D perhaps matching TRBD1 (5 bases). The CDR3 runs 14 residues. Trimming removed 10 bases from V and 4 bases from J, with 19 bases in between. Germline lookup yields CDR1 SNHLY and CDR2 FYNNEI. Here the CDR3 reads CATQWTLGGETQYF. The CDR3 region has the DNA TGTGCCACTCAATGGACACTGGGTGGAGAGACCCAGTACTTC.

The chain links TRBV2 to TRBJ1-5; 9 bases fit TRBD1. Germline V CDR1 and CDR2: SNHLY, FYNNEI. Germline trimming cut 3 bases from V and 3 bases from J; bases unmatched to any gene: 6. The CDR3 is made up of 16 amino acids. The CDR3 DNA reads TGTGCCAGCAGTGACCTGGACAGGGGCCTCAATCAGCCCCAGCATTTT. It yields the protein CASSDLDRGLNQPQHF.

Remarks on this clone: No DNA is shown, since the ends of the CDR3 on it are uncertain; the CDR3 is the one TCRdb lists. The CDR3 here is CASTSDRSRRGIYEQYF. The chain links TRBV19 to TRBJ2-7; the table's D call, TRBD1, was not checked against the DNA. Ends included, the CDR3 has 17 residues. Germline V gene data show CDR1 as LNHDA and CDR2 as SQIVND (reference sequence).

The chain recombines TRBV2 with TRBJ2-7; 7 bases line up with TRBD2. Germline CDR1 reads SNHLY; CDR2 reads FYNNEI. J lost 5 bases, V lost 3 bases, and 10 bases had no gene match. The CDR3 has 15 residues. CDR3 amino acids: CASSETGGGRNEQYF. The CDR3 coding sequence is TGTGCCAGCAGTGAGACGGGAGGAGGACGTAACGAGCAGTACTTC.

The V gene is TRBV2, the J gene TRBJ2-3; D is perhaps TRBD2 (5 bases). Germline loops: CDR1 SNHLY, CDR2 FYNNEI. This CDR3 contains 18 residues. Trimming shortened V by 7 bases and J by 4 bases, and 27 bases separated the two germline ends. The CDR3 loop is CASTEGGWLALSADTQYF. Here the CDR3 DNA reads TGTGCCAGCACCGAAGGAGGTTGGCTAGCCTTAAGCGCAGATACGCAGTATTTT.

The chain links TRBV27 to TRBJ2-2; D is undetermined. The germline gives CDR1 MNHEY, CDR2 SMNVEV (reference sequence). The CDR3 has 14 amino acids. The germline V and J ends were trimmed by 9 bases and 0 bases, with 11 bases remaining between them. The CDR3 loop is CASSLEANTGELFF. The CDR3, as DNA: TGTGCCAGTTCCCTTGAGGCGAACACCGGGGAGCTGTTTTTT.

The rearrangement links TRBV9 to TRBJ2-3; TRBD2 matches at 10 bases. This CDR3 contains 18 residues. Germline CDR1 is SGDLS and CDR2 is YYNGEE. Unmatched junction bases numbered 7, after V lost 0 bases and J lost 0 bases. The CDR3 DNA is TGTGCCAGCAGCGTAGCCGGTGCTAGCGGGGGTAGCACAGATACGCAGTATTTT. Translating gives CASSVAGASGGSTDTQYF.